This T cell receptor beta chain was obtained from a study of T-cell reconstitution after alpha-beta-depleted transplantation in children. Study-wide results and caveats: After transplant, high TCRbeta diversity at day 60 in some patients arose from surviving recipient T cells and thymic progenitors. Several hundred rapidly expanded clones from non-depleted graft cells reportedly supplied alpha-beta T cells about two months post-transplant.

The germline V gene has CDR1 GTSNPN and CDR2 SVGIG (reference sequence). V was pared by 7 bases and J by 2 bases, with 12 bases between. There are 12 residues in the CDR3. Turning to this clonotype: Its cognate antigen is unknown.

Unique molecular identifiers were incorporated during preparation of the TCRbeta library. TCRdb reanalysed the PCR reads using MiXCR and keeps one entry per CDR3 protein. Among hundreds of thousands of distinct CDR3 sequences, approximately 12% were seen once, and the ten largest hold approximately 2.1%. V is TRBV30 and J is TRBJ2-7; no clear D. This receptor was obtained from a male patient under 18 who had a stem cell transplant for acute myeloid leukemia, so the T cells may come from the graft donor. Material: PBMCs, mostly from graft donor cells, obtained 360 days after TCRalphabeta/CD19-depleted stem cell transplant. The CDR3 DNA is TGTGCCTATGGACGGAAACCCTACGAGCAGTACTTC. Translation: CAYGRKPYEQYF.